The T cell receptor beta chain under discussion was sequenced for a study of blood T cell repertoires in COVID-19. Study background: T cells, B-cell-depleted T cells, or PBMCs supplied cDNA or gDNA.

The CDR3 is 15 amino acids. Trimming pared 4 bases from V and 0 bases from J, leaving 13 bases between. CDR1 and CDR2 from the germline V gene are SGHRS and YFSETQ. This table comes from immunoSEQ multiplex PCR, and its TCRdb copy is limited to in-frame clones, with some not included. The sample holds some 220,000 clones, 75% to 85% seen once. The gene calls are TRBV5-1 and TRBJ1-1; TRBD1 is a possible D gene (5 bases). The sample was peripheral blood. The sequence was collected from a human donor in a cohort sampled during active COVID-19. For the CDR3, the DNA is TGCGCCAGCAGCCCCCGGGAGGGGATGAACACTGAAGCTTTCTTT. Residues: CASSPREGMNTEAFF.